The sequence of this T cell receptor beta chain was determined in a study of identifying expanded T cells in peripheral blood. Trimming at V came to 1 base and at J to 4 bases, leaving 13 bases not matched to a gene. Germline assignment: CDR1 SGHTA and CDR2 FQGNSA. The CDR3 spans 18 residues. Only in-frame clones appear in the TCRdb table, and some are missing; sequencing was by immunoSEQ multiplex PCR. The sample has around 100,000 clones; 88% are singletons. The V and J genes are TRBV7-2 and TRBJ2-7; 10 positions match TRBD1. This TCR was recovered from a person aged 18 to 75 in good health. Sequenced material: blood. The CDR3 coding sequence is TGTGCCAGCAGCTTAGACCTTCTCGGACAGGGGGGTGGGTACGAGCAGTACTTC. Amino acids: CASSLDLLGQGGGYEQYF.